This paragraph reports one T cell receptor beta chain. Total RNA input per TCR library was around 3,600 ng. Template switching was used to attach UMIs, which incorporated a 6-nucleotide sample barcode. TCRdb reprocessed the 5' RACE reads and stores each CDR3 protein as one record, lacking DNA. The listing records some 330,000 distinct CDR3 sequences. The CDR3 is 16 residues long. Per germline, CDR1 KGHDR and CDR2 SFDVKD. The sample belongs to a study of monozygotic twins with inflammatory bowel disease. The rearrangement uses TRBV24-1 and TRBJ2-1; without DNA, the TCRdb call of TRBD2 cannot be checked. The specimen sequenced was blood. This TCR came from a human donor with ulcerative colitis or Crohn's disease, or a healthy co-twin of an affected twin (not recorded which). The CDR3 sequence: CATSDPSASSYNERFF.